This T cell receptor beta chain was profiled in a study of blood T cells in healthy people across ages. Study-level points and caveats: Higher diversity, along with more naive CD4+ cells, distinguished long-lived donors from aged donors.

The germline V gene has CDR1 SGDLS and CDR2 YYNGEE. The CDR3 has 17 residues. V gave up 0 bases and J gave up 4 bases, with 16 bases separating them. A second roughly 7 to 12 cycle PCR used barcoded and J-beta primers. Each of the samples gave a minimum of 3 million paired-end reads that contained CDR3. Each CDR3 protein gets one entry after TCRdb re-called the 5' RACE reads with MiXCR. Of more than 650,000 distinct CDR3 sequences in the sample, about 48% are singletons; the top ten hold about 42%. About this clonotype itself: Its antigen remains unidentified.

What was sequenced was blood. The sequence was collected from a man older than 75 in good health. The rearrangement joins TRBV9 to TRBJ1-4, with D uncertain. The CDR3: CASSVDISEGFNEKLFF. DNA for the CDR3: TGTGCCAGCAGCGTAGATATCAGCGAAGGCTTTAATGAAAAACTGTTTTTT. Together with reference TRBV9 and TRBJ1-4, the CDR3 gives the full variable domain: DSGVTQTPKHLITATGQRVTLRCSPRSGDLSVYWYQQSLDQGLQFLIQYYNGEERAKGNILERFSAQQFPDLHSELNLSSLELGDSALYFCASSVDISEGFNEKLFFGSGTQLSVL.